The T cell receptor (beta chain) under discussion was sequenced for a study of T-cell reconstitution after alpha-beta-depleted transplantation in children. Findings and caveats of the study: In some patients, recipient T cells and intrathymic progenitors surviving conditioning explained high day-60 diversity. Several hundred rapidly expanded clones from non-depleted graft cells reportedly supplied alpha-beta T cells about two months post-transplant.

Preparation of the TCRbeta library involved a method that used unique molecular identifiers. MiXCR, run by TCRdb on the PCR reads, gives a single entry per CDR3 protein. In the table there are about 460,000 distinct CDR3 sequences, 10% to 12% of which are singletons. This clonotype came up a few times. The antigen remains undetermined. A junction end diverges from the germline sequence, so it may reflect a read error. Germline V gives CDR1 SGHTS, CDR2 YDEGEE. This CDR3 has 10 amino acids. This receptor was taken from a female patient aged 2-9 years who had a stem cell transplant for aplastic anemia, so the T cells may come from the graft donor. Specimen: PBMCs, mostly from graft donor cells, collected 180 days after TCRalphabeta/CD19-depleted stem cell transplant. The genes are TRBV5-8 and TRBJ2-3; unclear D gene. DNA of the CDR3: TGTGCCAGCAGCCCCGGTAGGGCGCTTTTT. Translating gives CASSPGRALF.